The 17 T cell receptor beta chains below come from one sample, sequenced in a study of T cells in Graves' hyperthyroidism and ophthalmopathy. The source material, RNA transcripts, was used to amplify TCR beta CDR3 regions. HTBI primers were used for first-round RT-PCR of the TCR CDR3. TCRdb recomputed calls from the multiplex PCR reads with MiXCR, one row per CDR3 protein. The sample includes approximately 400,000 distinct CDR3 sequences, approximately 18% of them seen just once. Sequencing input: blood. These receptors were obtained from a man aged 18 to 29 with Graves' ophthalmopathy.

This clonotype has a count of ten or more. V usage is TRBV18 and J usage is TRBJ2-7; the D gene is possibly TRBD1 (6 bases). Per the germline V gene, CDR1 is KGHSH and CDR2 is LQKENI. Trimming pared 6 bases from V and 3 bases from J, leaving 12 bases between. This CDR3 spans 13 amino acids. CDR3 in DNA: TGTGCCAGCTCTTTCGGGGACAACTACGAGCAGTACTTC. Translated, it gives CASSFGDNYEQYF.

This clonotype came up many times. This sequence joins TRBV7-9 and TRBJ1-5; 8 bases align to TRBD1. The length of the CDR3 is 16 residues. Looked up from germline, CDR1 is SEHNR and CDR2 is FQNEAQ (reference sequence). Losses at the gene ends were 4 bases for V and 9 bases for J; bases not matched to a gene: 14. CDR3: CASSSDRVLTSGPQHF. CDR3 DNA sequence: TGTGCCAGCAGCTCGGACAGGGTCTTGACTTCGGGGCCCCAGCATTTT.

The chain employs TRBV5-1 and TRBJ2-7; TRBD1 agrees at 9 bases. Germline V CDR1 and CDR2: SGHRS, YFSETQ. This CDR3 has 15 amino acids. V shed 0 bases and J 2 bases; nucleotides not matched to a gene: 3. The CDR3 DNA reads as TGCGCCAGCAGCTTGGGGGGACAGGGAACCTACGAGCAGTACTTC. Translation gives CASSLGGQGTYEQYF.

This clonotype has at least ten counts. The chain recombines TRBV6-1 with TRBJ2-3; D not certain. This CDR3 is built from 15 residues. Trimming shortened V by 4 bases and J by 1 base, and 12 bases separated the two germline ends. CDR1 is MNHNS and CDR2 is SASEGT in the germline V gene. This CDR3 is CASSAESYGTDTQYF. In DNA, the CDR3 is TGTGCCAGCAGTGCGGAGTCCTACGGCACAGATACGCAGTATTTT.

This clonotype was recorded at least ten times. J is TRBJ2-1 and V is TRBV6-1; 7 bases are a match to TRBD2. V lost 4 bases and J lost 6; bases outside the gene matches: 6. The CDR3 is 14 amino acids. The germline gives CDR1 MNHNS, CDR2 SASEGT. The CDR3 DNA is TGTGCCAGCAGTGTTCTAGCGGAAAGCAATGAGCAGTTCTTC. Translating it yields CASSVLAESNEQFF.

The chain is built from TRBV18 and TRBJ1-1, with 12 bases matching TRBD1. The CDR3 is made up of 15 amino acids. The trim removed 4 bases at V and 10 bases at J, leaving 10 bases unmatched. Looked up from germline, CDR1 is KGHSH and CDR2 is LQKENI. The CDR3: CASSLGRDRGPGAFF. The DNA of the CDR3 is TGTGCCAGCTCACTGGGCCGGGACAGGGGGCCGGGAGCTTTCTTT.

This chain links TRBV6-4 with TRBJ2-7, with TRBD1 matching 8 bases. Germline V lookup: CDR1 MRHNA, CDR2 SNTAGT. The J segment lost 2 bases and the V segment lost 2 bases, leaving 11 bases of the junction unmatched. The CDR3 consists of 17 residues. The CDR3 region is CASSDANLDRGPYEQYF. The CDR3 bases are TGTGCCAGCAGTGACGCAAATCTCGACAGGGGCCCCTACGAGCAGTACTTC.

This clonotype was seen ten or more times. V and J are TRBV6-1 and TRBJ1-2; D gene ambiguous. This CDR3 has 14 amino acids. The germline V gene encodes CDR1 MNHNS and CDR2 SASEGT. V lost 7 bases and J lost 0, with 12 bases in between. The CDR3: CASNGLNANYGYTF. CDR3 DNA sequence: TGTGCCAGCAACGGGCTTAACGCTAACTATGGCTACACCTTC.

This clonotype was counted once. This chain connects TRBV12-3 or TRBV12-4 to TRBJ1-1; D ambiguous. The CDR3 is 14 amino acids. V lost 4 bases and J lost 0, with 9 bases in between. CDR3 residues: CASSSRDVNTEAFF. The CDR3 DNA follows: TGTGCCAGCAGTTCCAGAGATGTGAACACTGAAGCTTTCTTT.

This clonotype was detected ten times or more. The V call is TRBV7-2, the J call TRBJ2-3; D is ambiguous. The CDR3 sequence is 13 residues long. Germline V gives CDR1 SGHTA, CDR2 FQGNSA. V was clipped by 6 bases and J by 2 bases, with 9 bases between them. The CDR3 DNA is TGTGCCAGCAGTGGTACGCTCACAGATACGCAGTATTTT. Translated, it gives CASSGTLTDTQYF.

Regarding this clonotype: A read error may be the cause here, since a much bigger clone is one base away. The V call is TRBV27, the J call TRBJ1-2, with TRBD1 identical over 9 bases. Germline CDR1 is MNHEY and CDR2 is SMNVEV (reference sequence). The CDR3 extends over 14 amino acids. The V segment lost 3 bases and the J segment 3 bases; nucleotides outside the gene matches: 2. The CDR3 nucleotides read TGTGCCAGCAGTTTCGACAGGGGGGACTATGGCTACACCTTC. This gives the protein CASSFDRGDYGYTF.

This clonotype occurred many times. The rearrangement joins TRBV6-6 to TRBJ1-2; D gene unclear. V was cut by 0 bases and J by 2 bases, with 16 bases left in between. Germline V lookup: CDR1 MNHNY, CDR2 SVGAGI (reference sequence). The length of the CDR3 is 17 residues. In nucleotides, the CDR3 is TGTGCCAGCAGTTACTCCGGAGGGATTATCGGAAACTATGGCTACACCTTC. It translates to CASSYSGGIIGNYGYTF.

Many counts were recorded for this clonotype. The chain recombines TRBV20-1 with TRBJ2-7, with 10 bases fitting TRBD1. Per germline, CDR1 DFQATT and CDR2 SNEGSKA (reference sequence). With V trimmed by 4 bases and J by 4 bases, 7 bases remained unmatched. The CDR3 has 14 amino acids. The CDR3 reads CSAIPGQGLYEQYF. CDR3 in DNA: TGCAGTGCTATTCCGGGACAGGGGTTATACGAGCAGTACTTC.

The chain recombines TRBV7-3 with TRBJ2-6, with a possible D match to TRBD1 (5 bases). This CDR3 spans 16 amino acids. Trimming removed 8 bases at V and 0 bases at J, with 14 bases between. The germline gives CDR1 SGHTA, CDR2 FQGTGA. CDR3 sequence reads: CASGGAPLSGANVLTF. CDR3 nucleotides: TGTGCCAGCGGTGGGGCGCCCCTCTCTGGGGCCAACGTCCTGACTTTC. The complete variable domain, with remaining parts taken from reference TRBV7-3 and TRBJ2-6, reads GAGVSQTPSNKVTEKGKYVELRCDPISGHTALYWYRQSLGQGPEFLIYFQGTGAADDSGLPNDRFFAVRPEGSVSTLKIQRTERGDSAVYLCASGGAPLSGANVLTFGAGSRLTVL.

Details on this clonotype: This could be a read error, since a much larger clone is one nucleotide away. V usage is TRBV29-1 and J usage is TRBJ1-1; 8 positions agree with TRBD1. CDR3 length: 12 residues. Germline CDR1 reads SQVTM; CDR2 reads ANQGSEA. V gave up 6 bases and J gave up 4 bases; unmatched junction bases: 4. The CDR3 loop reads CSVTGESTEAFF. The CDR3 DNA reads as TGCAGCGTGACAGGGGAGAGCACTGAAGCTTTCTTT.

This clonotype was seen at least ten times. The J gene is TRBJ1-5, the V gene TRBV20-1, with a possible D match to TRBD1 (6 bases). V lost 1 base and J lost 7, with 14 bases in between. Per germline, CDR1 DFQATT and CDR2 SNEGSKA (reference sequence). The CDR3 totals 14 residues. CDR3 in amino acids: CSARAGTHWQPQHF. DNA for the CDR3: TGCAGTGCTAGAGCCGGGACACACTGGCAGCCCCAGCATTTT.

This clonotype was observed at least ten times. The genes are TRBV7-2 and TRBJ1-2, with D unclear. The length of the CDR3 is 14 residues. Germline-derived CDR1 and CDR2 are SGHTA and FQGNSA. V gave up 5 bases and J gave up 5 bases, with 15 bases separating them. CDR3 nucleotides: TGTGCCAGCAGCCCCGCGAGCTCCCCGTATGGCTACACCTTC. This translates into CASSPASSPYGYTF.